The 23 T cell receptor beta chains below were found in one sample sequenced in a study of blood T cell repertoires in COVID-19. Sequencing used immunoSEQ multiplex PCR; TCRdb keeps in-frame clones, though not all of them. Of fewer than 200,000 clones detected, approximately 85% appear once; the ten largest clones hold more than 5%. Sample: peripheral blood. The receptors derive from a woman in her forties or fifties with COVID-19, enrolled during active disease.

The CDR3 DNA reads as TGTGCCAGCAGCTTCACAGGCCCGGTGGGTGGCTACACCTTC. It codes for CASSFTGPVGGYTF. The V call is TRBV6-2 or TRBV6-3, the J call TRBJ1-2; TRBD1 might be the D (5 bases). CDR3 length equals 14 residues. Germline loops: CDR1 MNHEY, CDR2 SVGEGT. V lost 6 bases to trimming and J lost 7 bases, with 18 bases between them.

J is TRBJ2-3 and V is TRBV5-8, with 7 bases fitting TRBD2. Germline-derived CDR1 and CDR2 are SGHTS and YDEGEE. CDR3 length: 18 amino acids. Trimming took 4 bases from V and 1 from J; bases not matched to a gene: 15. CDR3 residues: CASSLGRLLARGTDTQYF. In DNA form, the CDR3 reads TGTGCCAGCAGCCTCGGGAGGCTACTAGCGAGGGGCACAGATACGCAGTATTTT.

This clone was seen a handful of times. The genes are TRBV30 and TRBJ1-1; 8 bases line up with TRBD1. Trimming removed 3 bases from V and 6 bases from J; junction bases left unmatched: 6. CDR1 is GTSNPN and CDR2 is SVGIG in the germline V gene (reference sequence). The CDR3 extends over 13 amino acids. CDR3 sequence: CAWSVGQGSEAFF. The DNA for the CDR3 is TGTGCCTGGAGCGTCGGACAGGGCTCTGAAGCTTTCTTT. Full variable domain (rest looked up from reference TRBV30 and TRBJ1-1): SQTIHQWPATLVQPVGSPLSLECTVEGTSNPNLYWYRQAAGRGLQLLFYSVGIGQISSEVPQNLSASRPQDRQFILSSKKLLLSDSGFYLCAWSVGQGSEAFFGQGTRLTVV.

The chain combines TRBV7-2 with TRBJ1-6, with 8 nucleotides matching TRBD1. Germline V gives CDR1 SGHTA, CDR2 FQGNSA. The CDR3 runs to 21 residues. With 0 bases clipped from V and 3 bases from J, the junction kept 16 bases outside the gene matches. As DNA, the CDR3 is TGTGCCAGCAGCTTAGCCTATCAAACGTTGACAGGGGACAACTATAATTCACCCCTCCACTTT. Amino acid sequence: CASSLAYQTLTGDNYNSPLHF.

This clone was seen a few times. The chain combines TRBV7-2 with TRBJ2-7; D perhaps matches TRBD1 (5 bases). Germline lookup yields CDR1 SGHTA and CDR2 FQGNSA. This CDR3 has 15 amino acids. The ends were cut back, 1 base at V and 1 base at J, with 11 bases in the middle. CDR3 loop: CASSLEVGQSYEQYF. The CDR3 DNA follows: TGTGCCAGCAGCTTAGAGGTGGGGCAGTCCTACGAGCAGTACTTC. The full variable domain, in which reference TRBV7-2 and TRBJ2-7 provide the parts outside the CDR3, is GAGVSQSPSNKVTEKGKDVELRCDPISGHTALYWYRQSLGQGLEFLIYFQGNSAPDKSGLPSDRFSAERTGGSVSTLTIQRTQQEDSAVYLCASSLEVGQSYEQYFGPGTRLTVT.

This clone was found once. The rearrangement joins TRBV9 to TRBJ2-1, with 11 bases matching TRBD2. Germline CDR1 reads SGDLS; CDR2 reads YYNGEE. The ends lost 0 bases at V and 7 bases at J; junction bases unmatched: 3. The CDR3 length is 15 residues. Here the CDR3 DNA reads TGTGCCAGCAGCGTAGATACTAGCGGGAGTAATGAGCAGTTCTTC. It is translated as CASSVDTSGSNEQFF.

The rearrangement joins TRBV29-1 to TRBJ1-2; D possibly corresponds to TRBD1 (6 bases). Deletions cut 7 bases from V and 4 bases from J, with 16 bases between. The CDR3 runs to 13 residues. Per germline, CDR1 SQVTM and CDR2 ANQGSEA. CDR3 DNA sequence: TGCAGCGAGAGGGGGGGCTCTGGCTATGGCTACACCTTC. Residues: CSERGGSGYGYTF.

The CDR3 DNA sequence: TGTGCCAGCAGTGACACTGGCTATGGCTACACCTTC. It encodes CASSDTGYGYTF. The chain recombines TRBV6-6 with TRBJ1-2; D gene uncertain. The V end lost 5 bases, the J end lost 4 bases, and 8 bases lay between the germline ends. The CDR3 covers 12 residues. The germline CDR1 and CDR2 sequences are MNHNY and SVGAGI (reference sequence).

J is TRBJ1-5 and V is TRBV10-1, with TRBD1 matching over 7 bases. The CDR3 loop spans 16 amino acids. V dropped 8 bases and J dropped 0; count of bases not matched to a gene: 10. Germline V gives CDR1 WNHNN, CDR2 SYGVQD (reference sequence). This chain's CDR3 is CASGVGTAYSNQPQHF. The DNA of the CDR3 is TGCGCCAGCGGTGTCGGGACAGCCTATAGCAATCAGCCCCAGCATTTT.

This clone was detected only once. The chain couples TRBV19 to TRBJ2-5, with D perhaps matching TRBD2 (5 bases). The V and J ends lost 2 bases and 1 base respectively, with 8 bases between them. The CDR3 runs to 14 residues. Germline V gives CDR1 LNHDA, CDR2 SQIVND (reference sequence). This CDR3 is CASSISGIQETQYF. CDR3 coding DNA: TGTGCCAGTAGTATATCGGGAATCCAAGAGACCCAGTACTTC.

The chain carries TRBV6-5 and TRBJ1-1; 7 bases agree with TRBD1. Germline CDR1 and CDR2: MNHEY and SVGAGI. The CDR3 has 13 amino acids. V was pared by 6 bases and J by 2 bases, with 3 bases of the junction left unmatched. The CDR3 bases are TGTGCCAGCAGGCGGGACAGTAACACTGAAGCTTTCTTT. It yields the protein CASRRDSNTEAFF.

V and J are TRBV9 and TRBJ1-6; D perhaps matches TRBD1 (5 bases). V lost 7 bases and J lost 12, with 26 bases in between. The CDR3 extends over 16 amino acids. CDR1 is SGDLS and CDR2 is YYNGEE in the germline V gene. CDR3 loop: CASPPPAASGVEPLHF. The DNA for the CDR3 is TGTGCCAGCCCCCCCCCGGCCGCCTCGGGGGTTGAACCCCTCCACTTT.

V and J are TRBV11-2 and TRBJ2-5; the match to TRBD1 covers 7 bases. The CDR3 has 12 amino acids. Germline loops: CDR1 SGHAT, CDR2 FQNNGV. Unmatched junction bases numbered 3, after V lost 6 bases and J lost 5 bases. CDR3 amino acids: CASRRDSETQYF. CDR3 nucleotide sequence: TGTGCCAGCAGGAGGGACAGTGAGACCCAGTACTTC.

The chain links TRBV10-3 to TRBJ2-4; D gene uncertain. Trimming took 2 bases from V and 0 from J, leaving 11 bases between them. Germline V CDR1 and CDR2: ENHRY, SYGVKD. The CDR3 is made up of 16 amino acids. The CDR3 bases are TGTGCCATCAGTGAGAGTTTTACGGTAGCCAAAAACATTCAGTACTTC. Its protein is CAISESFTVAKNIQYF.

This rearrangement joins TRBV5-4 to TRBJ2-3, with 9 bases matching TRBD2. Per the germline V gene, CDR1 is SGHNT and CDR2 is YYREEE (reference sequence). CDR3 size: 16 residues. The V segment lost 0 bases and the J segment 2 bases; nucleotides outside the gene matches: 4. The CDR3 DNA reads TGTGCCAGCAGCTTGGTTGGCGGGGGGGTCACAGATACGCAGTATTTT. It translates to CASSLVGGGVTDTQYF. Combining the CDR3 with reference TRBV5-4 and TRBJ2-3 gives the whole variable domain ETGVTQSPTHLIKTRGQQVTLRCSSQSGHNTVSWYQQALGQGPQFIFQYYREEENGRGNFPPRFSGLQFPNYSSELNVNALELDDSALYLCASSLVGGGVTDTQYFGPGTRLTVL.

The chain uses TRBV30 and TRBJ2-3, with D possibly being TRBD1 (6 bases). Germline-derived CDR1 and CDR2 are GTSNPN and SVGIG (reference sequence). V lost 8 bases to trimming and J lost 6 bases, with 15 bases between them. The CDR3 spans 12 residues. The CDR3 nucleotides read TGTGCCACGGAACAGGGAGCGGATACGCAGTATTTT. Amino acids: CATEQGADTQYF.

The chain recombines TRBV5-3 with TRBJ1-1; D is possibly TRBD1 (5 bases). Being an ORF, TRBV5-3 has a function that is uncertain. V lost 4 bases and J lost 10, with 8 bases in between. The CDR3 contains 10 residues. DNA for the CDR3: TGTGCCAGAAGCCGCGGGGGAGCTTTCTTT. Translation gives CARSRGGAFF.

The table lists this clone with a few counts. The rearrangement uses TRBV7-9 and TRBJ1-5; TRBD1 agrees at 8 bases. The V gene's germline CDR1 is SEHNR and CDR2 FQNEAQ (reference sequence). CDR3 size: 17 residues. Trimming at V came to 0 bases and at J to 7 bases, leaving 11 bases not matched to a gene. CDR3 coding DNA: TGTGCCAGCAGCTTAGCAGGCAGGGGGCCCCCTCCGCAGCCCCAGCATTTT. Translating gives CASSLAGRGPPPQPQHF.

The chain employs TRBV6-2 or TRBV6-3 and TRBJ2-6; D is perhaps TRBD2 (7 bases). V was shortened by 2 bases and J by 4 bases, with 12 bases between the two germline ends. Germline CDR1 MNHEY, CDR2 SVGEGT. The CDR3 runs to 16 residues. In DNA form, the CDR3 reads TGTGCCAGCAGTTACGGGGGGGCGCCCGGGGCCAACGTCCTGACTTTC. Translating it yields CASSYGGAPGANVLTF.

The rearrangement joins TRBV19 to TRBJ2-1, with D possibly being TRBD2 (6 bases). V shed 5 bases and J shed 5 bases, with 22 bases lying between them. CDR1 and CDR2 (germline): LNHDA, SQIVND (reference sequence). CDR3 length: 17 amino acids. In nucleotides, the CDR3 is TGTGCCAGTAGTTTTAACTTCGGGACTCGACAAAACAATGAGCAGTTCTTC. This translates into CASSFNFGTRQNNEQFF.

The chain uses TRBV10-3 and TRBJ1-5; a possible D gene is TRBD1 (5 bases). The length of the CDR3 is 16 residues. The germline CDR1 and CDR2 sequences are ENHRY and SYGVKD. Trimming removed 8 bases at V and 4 bases at J, with 21 bases between. The CDR3 here is CAIGPGLREGNQPQHF. CDR3 DNA: TGTGCCATCGGCCCAGGGCTAAGGGAAGGAAATCAGCCCCAGCATTTT.

In its sample, this clone was seen a few times. Here the CDR3 reads CASSLTTRGGGYTF. In DNA, the CDR3 is TGCGCCAGCAGCCTGACGACGAGGGGGGGTGGCTACACCTTC. The chain joins TRBV4-1 to TRBJ1-2, with a tentative D call TRBD1 (6 bases). V was trimmed by 4 bases and J by 7 bases, leaving 16 bases between them. The length of the CDR3 is 14 residues. Germline loops: CDR1 MGHRA, CDR2 YSYEKL.

This clone occurred once. The rearrangement joins TRBV3-1 (or the pseudogene TRBV3-2) to TRBJ1-2; 9 positions match TRBD1. The V gene's germline CDR1 is LGHDT and CDR2 YNNKEL (reference sequence). Trimming cost V 4 bases and J 8 bases; bases outside gene matches: 11. The CDR3 runs to 15 residues. The CDR3 spells CASSPGQGVLWGYTF. The DNA of the CDR3 is TGTGCCAGCAGCCCGGGACAGGGAGTCCTTTGGGGCTACACCTTC.